These T cell receptor beta chains were read from a single sample in a study of beta chain features in type 1 diabetes. Produced via immunoSEQ multiplex PCR; TCRdb's table is partial and in-frame only. The sample consists of 900,000 or so clones, roughly a sixth of them appearing once. Specimen: naive CD4+ T cells from blood. The receptors stem from a woman aged 18 to 35 in good health. Each CDR3 is given with its conserved first and last residue. The order of the fields is J gene, clone size, V gene, D gene, CDR3 protein, CDR3 DNA. D genes are given only for firm matches. Size values are once, few and many counts, or a class for expanded clones, and some rows have none.

TRBJ2-1 few TRBV15 NA CATSRARYNEQFF TGTGCCACCAGCAGAGCCAGGTACAATGAGCAGTTCTTC
TRBJ1-4 NA TRBV11-2 NA CASSYSQGDNEKLFF TGTGCCAGCAGCTACTCACAGGGTGATAATGAAAAACTGTTTTTT
TRBJ2-1 NA TRBV7-2 TRBD2 CASSLGLAGAMDEQFF TGTGCCAGCAGCTTAGGACTAGCGGGAGCCATGGATGAGCAGTTCTTC
TRBJ2-2 NA TRBV7-2 TRBD1 CASSLGTGMGTGELFF TGTGCCAGCAGCCTAGGGACAGGCATGGGCACCGGGGAGCTGTTTTTT
TRBJ2-7 NA TRBV14 NA CASSRGTSLREQYF TGTGCCAGCAGCCGGGGGACTTCCCTTCGGGAGCAGTACTTC
TRBJ2-1 few TRBV2 TRBD2 CASSGTRGYNEQFF TGTGCCAGCAGTGGGACTAGAGGGTACAATGAGCAGTTCTTC
TRBJ1-2 NA TRBV18 TRBD1 CASSPDRGLHGYTF TGTGCCAGCTCACCGGACAGGGGGCTGCATGGCTACACCTTC
TRBJ2-5 NA TRBV7-2 NA CASSFSGQKETQYF TGTGCCAGCAGCTTTTCTGGGCAGAAAGAGACCCAGTACTTC
TRBJ2-7 few TRBV7-2 TRBD2 CASSWTSGSVYEQYF TGTGCCAGCAGCTGGACTAGCGGGAGCGTCTACGAGCAGTACTTC
TRBJ2-3 many TRBV11-2 NA CASSLEDTQYF TGTGCCAGCAGCTTAGAAGATACGCAGTATTTT
TRBJ2-7 few TRBV28 TRBD1 CASSGRTGNYEQYF TGTGCCAGCAGCGGTCGGACAGGGAACTACGAGCAGTACTTC
TRBJ2-1 NA TRBV2 TRBD2 CASNIRAGVLNEQFF TGTGCCAGCAATATTCGAGCGGGAGTTCTCAATGAGCAGTTCTTC
TRBJ2-5 few TRBV28 NA CASSLVRLANKETQYF TGTGCCAGCAGTTTGGTTCGCCTAGCGAATAAAGAGACCCAGTACTTC
TRBJ2-7 NA TRBV7-7 TRBD1 CASSLAPGGTYEQYF TGTGCTAGCAGCTTAGCGCCAGGGGGAACCTACGAGCAGTACTTC
TRBJ2-2 few TRBV10-3 NA CAISTRVGELFF TGTGCCATCAGCACCCGGGTCGGGGAGCTGTTTTTT
TRBJ2-7 NA TRBV28 TRBD2 CASSLRTSGRRYEQYF TGTGCCAGCAGTCTTAGGACTAGCGGGAGAAGGTACGAGCAGTACTTC
TRBJ2-1 few TRBV28 TRBD2 CASSPGTSGGSEQFF TGTGCCAGCAGTCCCGGGACTAGCGGGGGGAGTGAGCAGTTCTTC
TRBJ2-6 few TRBV7-8 NA CASSLGSPGANVLTF TGTGCCAGCAGCTTAGGATCCCCCGGGGCCAACGTCCTGACTTTC